A selection of T cell receptor beta chains follows, all from one sample in a study of cytomegalovirus exposure and HLA in healthy donors. The data were produced by immunoSEQ multiplex PCR, yet TCRdb's version contains in-frame clones alone and is incomplete. Listed are 190,000 or so clones; 0.65% to 0.75% falls within the top ten. Sequenced material: PBMCs. The receptors originated from a boy under 18 in good health and CMV-seronegative. Both conserved end residues are part of each CDR3. D genes are given only for firm matches.

j_gene: TRBJ1-1; v_gene: TRBV7-9; d_gene: TRBD1; CDR3aa: CASSHSGGSLNTEAFF; CDR3nt: TGTGCCAGCAGTCACTCAGGGGGGTCCCTGAACACTGAAGCTTTCTTT
j_gene: TRBJ2-5; v_gene: TRBV19; d_gene: TRBD1; CDR3aa: CASSFSPQGAGETQYF; CDR3nt: TGTGCCAGTAGTTTTTCCCCTCAGGGGGCCGGGGAGACCCAGTACTTC
j_gene: TRBJ1-6; v_gene: TRBV30; d_gene: NA; CDR3aa: CAWIGRGDSPLHF; CDR3nt: TGTGCCTGGATCGGCAGGGGAGATTCACCCCTCCACTTT
j_gene: TRBJ1-2; v_gene: TRBV18; d_gene: TRBD1; CDR3aa: CASSPLDRDHGYTF; CDR3nt: TGTGCCAGCTCACCACTGGACAGGGATCATGGCTACACCTTC
j_gene: TRBJ1-1; v_gene: TRBV7-9; d_gene: NA; CDR3aa: CASSWTPGLSKMNTEAFF; CDR3nt: TGTGCCAGCAGCTGGACACCGGGACTTTCCAAAATGAACACTGAAGCTTTCTTT
j_gene: TRBJ1-1; v_gene: TRBV11-1; d_gene: NA; CDR3aa: CASSWGFRGKGNTEAFF; CDR3nt: TGTGCCAGCAGTTGGGGTTTCAGGGGCAAGGGGAACACTGAAGCTTTCTTT
j_gene: TRBJ2-5; v_gene: TRBV28; d_gene: NA; CDR3aa: CASRGGLETQYF; CDR3nt: TGTGCCAGCAGGGGGGGTTTGGAGACCCAGTACTTC
j_gene: TRBJ2-7; v_gene: TRBV19; d_gene: NA; CDR3aa: CASSIGGAYEQYF; CDR3nt: TGTGCCAGTAGTATCGGAGGGGCCTACGAGCAGTACTTC
j_gene: TRBJ2-7; v_gene: TRBV6-5; d_gene: NA; CDR3aa: CASSPGDVYEQYF; CDR3nt: TGTGCCAGCAGTCCAGGGGACGTCTACGAGCAGTACTTC
j_gene: TRBJ1-5; v_gene: TRBV5-8; d_gene: NA; CDR3aa: CASSIGHYSNQPQHF; CDR3nt: TGTGCCAGCAGCATAGGACATTATAGCAATCAGCCCCAGCATTTT
j_gene: TRBJ1-2; v_gene: TRBV19; d_gene: TRBD1; CDR3aa: CASSISDRGNGYTF; CDR3nt: TGTGCCAGTAGTATCTCCGACAGGGGAAATGGCTACACCTTC
j_gene: TRBJ2-7; v_gene: TRBV27; d_gene: NA; CDR3aa: CASSPEWSSYEQYF; CDR3nt: TGTGCCAGCAGTCCCGAGTGGAGCTCCTACGAGCAGTACTTC
j_gene: TRBJ2-5; v_gene: TRBV4-1; d_gene: TRBD2; CDR3aa: CASSHPSGGGREWETQYF; CDR3nt: TGCGCCAGCAGCCACCCCTCGGGAGGGGGTCGGGAGTGGGAGACCCAGTACTTC
j_gene: TRBJ1-2; v_gene: TRBV29-1; d_gene: TRBD1; CDR3aa: CSDDGTGKDGYTF; CDR3nt: TGCAGCGACGACGGGACAGGGAAGGATGGCTACACCTTC
j_gene: TRBJ1-2; v_gene: TRBV9; d_gene: TRBD1; CDR3aa: CASSSTGNYGYTF; CDR3nt: TGTGCCAGCAGCTCGACAGGGAACTATGGCTACACCTTC
j_gene: TRBJ1-2; v_gene: TRBV5-1; d_gene: NA; CDR3aa: CASSLQASASPVEYGYTF; CDR3nt: TGCGCCAGCAGTTTACAGGCGTCGGCCTCACCCGTAGAATATGGCTACACCTTC
j_gene: TRBJ1-1; v_gene: TRBV11-2; d_gene: NA; CDR3aa: CASSLDLGNTEAFF; CDR3nt: TGTGCCAGCAGCTTAGATCTCGGGAACACTGAAGCTTTCTTT
j_gene: TRBJ1-1; v_gene: TRBV5-6; d_gene: NA; CDR3aa: CARETLSSEEGNTEAFF; CDR3nt: TGTGCCAGGGAGACGCTAAGCAGCGAAGAGGGGAACACTGAAGCTTTCTTT
j_gene: TRBJ2-7; v_gene: TRBV18; d_gene: NA; CDR3aa: CASSLRDTSYEQYF; CDR3nt: TGTGCCAGCTCACTCCGGGACACTTCCTACGAGCAGTATTTC
j_gene: TRBJ2-1; v_gene: TRBV6-5; d_gene: TRBD2; CDR3aa: CASSRTSGVEQFF; CDR3nt: TGTGCCAGCAGCAGGACTAGCGGGGTGGAGCAGTTCTTC
j_gene: TRBJ2-2; v_gene: TRBV6-1; d_gene: NA; CDR3aa: CASSEQFRELFF; CDR3nt: TGTGCCAGCAGTGAACAGTTCCGGGAGCTGTTTTTT
j_gene: TRBJ1-1; v_gene: TRBV12-5; d_gene: NA; CDR3aa: CASGLVLTENTEAFF; CDR3nt: TGTGCTAGTGGTTTGGTCTTGACAGAGAACACTGAAGCTTTCTTT
j_gene: TRBJ2-2; v_gene: TRBV4-3; d_gene: NA; CDR3aa: CASSQPYGGANTGELFF; CDR3nt: TGCGCCAGCAGCCAACCGTATGGGGGGGCCAACACCGGGGAGCTGTTTTTT
j_gene: TRBJ2-1; v_gene: TRBV6-4; d_gene: TRBD2; CDR3aa: CASSDSGGVYNEQFF; CDR3nt: TGTGCCAGCAGTGACAGCGGGGGGGTCTACAATGAGCAGTTCTTC
j_gene: TRBJ1-6; v_gene: TRBV30; d_gene: NA; CDR3aa: CAWTAGKVGSPLHF; CDR3nt: TGTGCCTGGACGGCAGGGAAGGTTGGTTCACCCCTCCACTTT
j_gene: TRBJ1-1; v_gene: TRBV5-4; d_gene: TRBD1; CDR3aa: CAGATGRRTFF; CDR3nt: TGTGCCGGGGCGACAGGGAGGAGAACTTTCTTT
j_gene: TRBJ2-3; v_gene: TRBV10-2; d_gene: TRBD1; CDR3aa: CASRPTGSGTDTQYF; CDR3nt: TGCGCCAGCAGACCGACAGGGTCAGGCACAGATACGCAGTATTTT
j_gene: TRBJ2-5; v_gene: TRBV6-1; d_gene: TRBD2; CDR3aa: CASSELAGGQETQYF; CDR3nt: TGTGCCAGCAGTGAACTAGCGGGGGGGCAAGAGACCCAGTACTTC
j_gene: TRBJ1-5; v_gene: TRBV5-1; d_gene: NA; CDR3aa: CASSSNPDQPQHF; CDR3nt: TGCGCCAGCAGCTCTAACCCTGATCAGCCCCAGCATTTT
j_gene: TRBJ2-7; v_gene: TRBV4-1; d_gene: TRBD2; CDR3aa: CASSLLGGGSHSYEQYF; CDR3nt: TGCGCCAGCAGCCTTCTCGGGGGGGGGTCCCACTCCTACGAGCAGTACTTC
j_gene: TRBJ2-3; v_gene: TRBV30; d_gene: TRBD2; CDR3aa: CAWMERGSTDTQYF; CDR3nt: TGTGCCTGGATGGAGCGGGGGAGCACAGATACGCAGTATTTT
j_gene: TRBJ1-2; v_gene: TRBV30; d_gene: TRBD1; CDR3aa: CAWSLRDRGFYGYTF; CDR3nt: TGTGCCTGGAGTTTACGGGACAGGGGGTTCTATGGCTACACCTTC